The rows below give T cell receptor beta chains drawn from one sample of a study of patients and donors after allogeneic stem cell transplantation. From the RT-PCR reads, TCRdb called clonotypes with MiXCR, one entry per CDR3 protein. The sample consists of roughly 960,000 distinct CDR3 sequences, approximately 18% of them appearing once. Sequencing input: blood, either unsorted or a sorted T cell fraction (not recorded which). Source of these receptors: a human donor who was either an allogeneic HSCT recipient or a stem cell or donor lymphocyte infusion donor (not recorded which). It is not recorded whose cells these are; they may come from a transplant donor. The CDR3 runs from the conserved cysteine through the conserved F or W. The D gene is left open where the match is weak. Size is stated for part of the rows, as once, few or many counts, or as a class when the clone is expanded.

size,D,V,J,DNA,CDR3
many,NA,TRBV9,TRBJ2-7,TGTGCCAGCTCAGGGGGGGGCGAGCAGTACTTC,CASSGGGEQYF
NA,TRBD2,TRBV6-1,TRBJ2-7,TGTGCCAGCAGACCCAGGACTAGCGGGAGGGCCGACGAGCAGTACTTC,CASRPRTSGRADEQYF
few,NA,TRBV24-1,TRBJ1-2,TGTGCCACCAGTGATTCGGCGGACAGCCTCCCTCATAGGGGCTACACCTTC,CATSDSADSLPHRGYTF
NA,TRBD1,TRBV28,TRBJ2-2,TGTGCCAGCACACAGGGGCCGAACACCGGGGAGCTGTTTTTT,CASTQGPNTGELFF
few,TRBD2,TRBV6-5,TRBJ2-3,TGTGCCAGCAGTTCCGTCGGGGGGGAGAGCACAGATACGCAGTATTTT,CASSSVGGESTDTQYF
few,TRBD1,TRBV16,TRBJ1-5,TGTGCCAGCAATTACCAGGGGGAGGGCAATCAGCCCCAGCATTTT,CASNYQGEGNQPQHF
few,NA,TRBV11-3,TRBJ1-1,TGTGCCAGCAGCTTAGGGCGCAATGTGGCCACTGAAGCTTTCTTT,CASSLGRNVATEAFF
NA,NA,TRBV4-3,TRBJ1-1,TGCGCCAGCAGCCAAGTGCCGGGACGCACTGAAGCTTTCTTT,CASSQVPGRTEAFF
few,NA,TRBV24-1,TRBJ1-6,TGTGCCACCAGTGATTCTAACCGAGGGTGGAATTCACCCCTCCACTTT,CATSDSNRGWNSPLHF
NA,TRBD2,TRBV20-1,TRBJ2-3,TGCAGTGCTAGAGGGCCCGGGAGGTCCACAGATACGCAGTATTTT,CSARGPGRSTDTQYF
NA,NA,TRBV5-1,TRBJ2-7,TGCGCCAGCAGCTTGGGGATGACGGCCCAGGGCTACGAGCAGTACTTC,CASSLGMTAQGYEQYF
few,TRBD1,TRBV6-5,TRBJ2-2,TGTGCCAGCAGTTACGCACAGGGGGTAGGCACCGGGGAGCTGTTTTTT,CASSYAQGVGTGELFF
few,TRBD2,TRBV3-1,TRBJ2-1,TGTGCCAGCAGCCCACGGACTAGCGGGGCCACAAATGAGCAGTTCTTC,CASSPRTSGATNEQFF
NA,NA,TRBV5-1,TRBJ2-1,TGCGCCAGCAGCTCCGCGGGCGGGGAGGTCAATGAGCAGTTCTTC,CASSSAGGEVNEQFF
NA,TRBD1,TRBV7-2,TRBJ2-4,TGTGCCAGCAGCTGGGACAGGGGTGAAACAAACATTCAGTACTTC,CASSWDRGETNIQYF
NA,TRBD2,TRBV15,TRBJ2-1,TGTGCCACCAGCATCCCCTCGGGGGGGAGTAAGGCGTACAATGAGCAGTTCTTC,CATSIPSGGSKAYNEQFF
NA,TRBD1,TRBV4-1,TRBJ1-6,TGCGCCAGCAGCCAAGATCCGTCAGAGGCGACAGGGGAGGGTTCACCCCTCCACTTT,CASSQDPSEATGEGSPLHF
NA,NA,TRBV6-8,TRBJ1-6,TGTGCCAGCAGTCGACAGAATTCACCCCTCCACTTT,CASSRQNSPLHF
few,NA,TRBV6-1,TRBJ2-1,TGTGCCAGCATCCCCCTACGGGGGGCGAGAAATGAGCAGTTCTTC,CASIPLRGARNEQFF
few,NA,TRBV9,TRBJ1-5,TGTGCCAGCAGCGTAAGGACAAGGGGGCCCCAGCATTTT,CASSVRTRGPQHF
few,NA,TRBV5-1,TRBJ2-5,TGCGCCAGCAGGGCGAGTCACGAGACCCAGTACTTC,CASRASHETQYF
NA,NA,TRBV12-3/TRBV12-4,TRBJ1-6,TGTGCCAGCAGTTCCTCGAATTCACCCCTCCACTTT,CASSSSNSPLHF
NA,TRBD1,TRBV12-3/TRBV12-4,TRBJ1-6,TGTGCCAGCAGTTTATATGGACAGGGTGGCTCACCCCTCCACTTT,CASSLYGQGGSPLHF
few,NA,TRBV20-1,TRBJ1-5,TGCAGTGCTAAGGCCTGGGCAGATGGCGGTGGGAATCAGCCCCAGCATTTT,CSAKAWADGGGNQPQHF
few,TRBD1,TRBV24-1,TRBJ2-7,TGTGCCACCAGTGGTGGGACAGGGATCTCCTACGAGCAGTACTTC,CATSGGTGISYEQYF
NA,TRBD2,TRBV20-1,TRBJ2-1,TGCAGTGTGGTTAGCGGGAGCTACAATGAGCAGTTCTTC,CSVVSGSYNEQFF
few,TRBD2,TRBV7-9,TRBJ2-5,TGTGCCAGCAGTTCGCGTGTACTAGCGGGGACACAAGAGACCCAGTACTTC,CASSSRVLAGTQETQYF
few,TRBD1,TRBV12-3/TRBV12-4,TRBJ2-2,TGTGCCAGCAGTTTAACAGGGGCTCCGAACACCGGGGAGCTGTTTTTT,CASSLTGAPNTGELFF
few,TRBD2,TRBV9,TRBJ2-1,TGTGCCAGCAGCGTAGGATCTAGCGGGCGCCCGAGCTCCTACAATGAGCAGTTCTTC,CASSVGSSGRPSSYNEQFF
NA,NA,TRBV20-1,TRBJ2-4,TGCAGTGCTAGAGACGGTGGCTTCCAGTACTTC,CSARDGGFQYF
NA,TRBD2,TRBV5-1,TRBJ2-7,TGCGCCAGCAGCACAGGACTAGCGGGGGGATTCTACGAGCAGTACTTC,CASSTGLAGGFYEQYF
NA,TRBD1,TRBV9,TRBJ2-5,TGTGCCAGCAGCGGGGGAGACAGGGTAGCAGAGACCCAGTACTTC,CASSGGDRVAETQYF
NA,TRBD2,TRBV27,TRBJ2-5,TGTGCCAGCAGTTCTCGAGGCGTAGGGCGGGGGGAGGAGACCCAGTACTTC,CASSSRGVGRGEETQYF
few,NA,TRBV9,TRBJ1-1,TGTGCCAGCAGCGTAGAGAGGGTGGGGAACACTGAAGCTTTCTTT,CASSVERVGNTEAFF
few,NA,TRBV11-2,TRBJ1-5,TGTGCCAGCAGCTTAGGGACCCAGGGGCGCGGGGAGCCCCAGCATTTT,CASSLGTQGRGEPQHF
NA,TRBD2,TRBV20-1,TRBJ2-3,TGCAGTGCTCCGACGATAGCGGGGGTGGATACGCAGTATTTT,CSAPTIAGVDTQYF
NA,NA,TRBV15,TRBJ1-2,TGTGCCACCAGCAGATCCCGTTTGGAAGGCTACACCTTC,CATSRSRLEGYTF
few,NA,TRBV28,TRBJ1-5,TGTGCCAGCAGTTTATCCGGGGCCCAGCATTTT,CASSLSGAQHF
NA,TRBD2,TRBV20-1,TRBJ2-1,TGCAGTGCTTCACGACTAGCGGGGGGGGAGCAGTTCTTC,CSASRLAGGEQFF
NA,TRBD1,TRBV7-2,TRBJ1-2,TGTGCCAGCAGCCAAGGGGGCTCTGGCTATGGCTACACCTTC,CASSQGGSGYGYTF
few,NA,TRBV7-9,TRBJ2-1,TGTGCCAGCAGCTCACCGTGGGAGGATGAGCAGTTCTTC,CASSSPWEDEQFF
few,TRBD2,TRBV3-1,TRBJ2-1,TGTGCCAGCAGCCAAGCGGGAGGCATCTACAATGAGCAGTTCTTC,CASSQAGGIYNEQFF
few,TRBD2,TRBV2,TRBJ2-1,TGTGCCAGCACCCGGCTAGCGGGTGCCCAGCGGGAGCAGTTCTTC,CASTRLAGAQREQFF
NA,TRBD1,TRBV5-1,TRBJ2-7,TGCGCCAGCAGCCTCCAGGGACAGGGGGGACCAGAGCAGTACTTC,CASSLQGQGGPEQYF
NA,NA,TRBV7-8,TRBJ1-2,TGTGCCAGCAGCCCGGCGCACCAGGGGCATGGCTACACCTTC,CASSPAHQGHGYTF
few,NA,TRBV7-2,TRBJ2-5,TGTGCCAGCAGCTTAACAGGGAGGATCCAAGAGACCCAGTACTTC,CASSLTGRIQETQYF
few,TRBD2,TRBV5-1,TRBJ2-2,TGCGCCAGCAGATGGCAGGGAGGGAGCACCGGGGAGCTGTTTTTT,CASRWQGGSTGELFF
few,NA,TRBV5-1,TRBJ2-2,TGCGCCAGCACATCGGGGGCGAAGAACACCGGGGAGCTGTTTTTT,CASTSGAKNTGELFF
few,NA,TRBV12-3/TRBV12-4,TRBJ2-7,TGTGCCAGCAGGACGGGTAACGGGTACGAGCAGTACTTC,CASRTGNGYEQYF